Presented here are 18 T cell receptor beta chains from one specimen sequenced in a study of blood T cell repertoires in COVID-19. Some clones are missing from TCRdb's copy, which holds only in-frame ones; the method was immunoSEQ multiplex PCR. Of some 170,000 clones detected, 65% to 90% appear once; the ten largest clones hold roughly 15%. The sample was PBMCs or T cells enriched from blood (not recorded which). The receptors stem from a man aged 50-60 years who had recovered from COVID-19.

The rearrangement joins TRBV12-3 or TRBV12-4 to TRBJ1-1; D might be TRBD1 (6 bases). The CDR3 is made up of 12 amino acids. V gave up 1 base and J gave up 12 bases, with 12 bases separating them. The CDR3 nucleotides are TGTGCCAGCAGTTTAGGTCGGGGGGCGCCTTTCTTT. Translated: CASSLGRGAPFF.

The genes are TRBV28 and TRBJ1-5; TRBD1 aligns across 7 bases. Germline CDR1 is MDHEN and CDR2 is SYDVKM. J gave up 7 bases and V 6 bases, and 9 bases lay outside the gene matches. The CDR3 spans 14 residues. The CDR3 nucleotides are TGTGCCAGCAGGCCAACAGGGGCGAGCCAGCCCCAGCATTTT. It encodes CASRPTGASQPQHF. The variable domain in full, completed from reference TRBV28 and TRBJ1-5, reads DVKVTQSSRYLVKRTGEKVFLECVQDMDHENMFWYRQDPGLGLRLIYFSYDVKMKEKGDIPEGYSVSREKKERFSLILESASTNQTSMYLCASRPTGASQPQHFGDGTRLSIL.

This chain links TRBV1 with TRBJ2-3; TRBD2 is the table's D call, not checked against the DNA. TRBV1 has pseudogene status. This CDR3 comprises 20 residues. CDR3 coding DNA: TGCACCAGCAGCCAAGATCAGCCTAGCGGGGGGATTCGTTCCACAGATACGCAGTATTTT. Translated, it gives CTSSQDQPSGGIRSTDTQYF.

This clone was picked up one time. The chain uses TRBV3-1 (or the pseudogene TRBV3-2) and TRBJ1-2, with D perhaps matching TRBD1 (5 bases). Between the trimmed V and J ends, which lost 0 bases and 7 bases, there was a span of 6 bases. Germline V gene lookup returns CDR1 LGHDT and CDR2 YNNKEL (reference sequence). The CDR3 has 12 amino acids. The CDR3 region has the DNA TGTGCCAGCAGCCAAGACAGGGTTGGCTACACCTTC. Encoded protein: CASSQDRVGYTF.

The V gene is TRBV3-1 (or the pseudogene TRBV3-2), the J gene TRBJ1-4; D is possibly TRBD1 (5 bases). The CDR3 length is 16 residues. The germline CDR1 and CDR2 sequences are LGHDT and YNNKEL (reference sequence). V was clipped by 0 bases and J by 8 bases, with 16 bases between them. This CDR3 is CASSQDLAGIGEKLFF. The CDR3 DNA reads TGTGCCAGCAGCCAAGATTTGGCAGGGATTGGGGAAAAACTGTTTTTT.

The chain combines TRBV11-3 with TRBJ1-4; no firm D call. The V gene's germline CDR1 is SGHNT and CDR2 YENEEA. This CDR3 spans 13 amino acids. V was clipped by 1 base and J by 12 bases, with 12 bases between them. The CDR3 coding sequence is TGTGCCAGCAGCTTAGTACCGTACGGGGAACTGTTTTTT. Protein product: CASSLVPYGELFF.

The chain employs TRBV7-9 and TRBJ1-4, with 8 bases lining up with TRBD1. J was trimmed by 7 bases and V by 6 bases; bases with no gene match: 10. This CDR3 contains 15 residues. CDR1 is SEHNR and CDR2 is FQNEAQ in the germline V gene (reference sequence). The CDR3 DNA sequence: TGTGCCAGCAGTCCAGACAGGGGAATAGGTGAAAAACTGTTTTTT. Amino acid sequence: CASSPDRGIGEKLFF.

The chain couples TRBV5-1 to TRBJ1-2; TRBD1 aligns across 8 bases. CDR1 is SGHRS, CDR2 YFSETQ, per germline. V gave up 4 bases and J gave up 4 bases; unmatched junction bases: 3. CDR3 length equals 13 residues. CDR3 nucleotides: TGCGCCAGCAGCGCGGGACAGGCCTATGGCTACACCTTC. Translation: CASSAGQAYGYTF.

The J gene is TRBJ1-1, the V gene TRBV5-5; TRBD1 agrees at 8 bases. After removal of 2 bases from V and 3 bases from J, the junction contained 3 bases not matched to a gene. The CDR3 spans 14 residues. Germline loops: CDR1 SGHKS, CDR2 YYEKEE (reference sequence). CDR3 amino acids: CASSLGTGHTEAFF. The CDR3 DNA reads as TGTGCCAGCAGCTTAGGGACAGGCCACACTGAAGCTTTCTTT.

The CDR3 bases are TGTGCCAGTTCCCCAGCTGGAAACACCATATATTTT. Translating it yields CASSPAGNTIYF. The J gene is TRBJ1-3, the V gene TRBV9; D uncertain. The germline V gene has CDR1 SGDLS and CDR2 YYNGEE. V was pared by 8 bases and J by 2 bases, with 8 bases between. The CDR3 totals 12 residues.

J is TRBJ2-1 and V is TRBV4-1, with D tentatively TRBD1 (6 bases). Germline CDR1 MGHRA, CDR2 YSYEKL. The CDR3 runs 17 residues. Trimming removed 3 bases from V and 0 bases from J, with 15 bases in between. In nucleotides, the CDR3 is TGCGCCAGCAGCCAGGACAGTTTTGGTCCCTCCTACAATGAGCAGTTCTTC. Translation: CASSQDSFGPSYNEQFF.

This clone was found a few times. The chain is built from TRBV9 and TRBJ2-1; TRBD2 matches at 11 bases. This CDR3 region has 14 residues. The germline V gene encodes CDR1 SGDLS and CDR2 YYNGEE. With 3 bases clipped from V and 15 bases from J, the junction kept 11 bases outside the gene matches. This chain's CDR3 is CASSGLAGPFRRFF. As DNA, the CDR3 is TGTGCCAGCAGCGGACTAGCGGGGCCTTTCCGGCGGTTCTTC.

This clone was recorded only once. The chain has TRBV5-6 and TRBJ1-4; 7 positions match TRBD1. Germline CDR1 is SGHDT and CDR2 is YYEEEE. The CDR3 runs to 16 residues. The V gene end was trimmed by 1 base and the J gene end by 4 bases; junction bases not matched to a gene: 7. Here the CDR3 DNA reads TGTGCCAGCAGCTTGTTTGGGGACAGCATTAATGAAAAACTGTTTTTT. This sequence encodes CASSLFGDSINEKLFF.

The chain combines TRBV6-5 with TRBJ1-2, with D hard to call. The CDR3 runs 16 residues. The V end was cut by 0 bases, the J end by 6 bases, with 17 bases between. Looked up from germline, CDR1 is MNHEY and CDR2 is SVGAGI. CDR3 nucleotide sequence: TGTGCCAGCAGTTACTCGAGGGAAGCGGGATATAATGGCTACACCTTC. Protein: CASSYSREAGYNGYTF.

The gene calls are TRBV30 and TRBJ2-2, with unresolved D. Trimming cost V 2 bases and J 1 base, with 5 bases left between them. The CDR3 loop spans 13 amino acids. From germline, CDR1 is GTSNPN and CDR2 SVGIG (reference sequence). The CDR3 loop reads CAWSPQNTGELFF. DNA for the CDR3: TGTGCCTGGAGTCCCCAGAACACCGGGGAGCTGTTTTTT.

V and J are TRBV28 and TRBJ2-3; the D gene is possibly TRBD1 (5 bases). Germline V gene data show CDR1 as MDHEN and CDR2 as SYDVKM. V shed 7 bases and J shed 0 bases, with 8 bases lying between them. The CDR3 runs 13 residues. CDR3 DNA: TGTGCCAGCACTAGACAGAGCACAGATACGCAGTATTTT. Translation: CASTRQSTDTQYF.

CDR3 sequence reads: CASSLKGTSGVFNEQFF. The CDR3 bases are TGTGCCAGCAGCCTAAAGGGCACTAGCGGGGTCTTCAATGAGCAGTTCTTC. The rearrangement links TRBV7-6 to TRBJ2-1; 10 bases line up with TRBD2. V shed 5 bases and J 6 bases; nucleotides not matched to a gene: 13. CDR3 length equals 17 residues. In germline, CDR1 is SGHVS, CDR2 FNYEAQ.

The V gene is TRBV5-4, the J gene TRBJ2-7; D perhaps matches TRBD1 (6 bases). The germline V gene has CDR1 SGHNT and CDR2 YYREEE (reference sequence). The germline V and J ends were trimmed by 1 base and 4 bases, with 9 bases remaining between them. The CDR3 totals 13 residues. CDR3 in amino acids: CASSLNREYEQYF. The CDR3 DNA reads TGTGCCAGCAGCTTGAACAGGGAGTACGAGCAGTACTTC.